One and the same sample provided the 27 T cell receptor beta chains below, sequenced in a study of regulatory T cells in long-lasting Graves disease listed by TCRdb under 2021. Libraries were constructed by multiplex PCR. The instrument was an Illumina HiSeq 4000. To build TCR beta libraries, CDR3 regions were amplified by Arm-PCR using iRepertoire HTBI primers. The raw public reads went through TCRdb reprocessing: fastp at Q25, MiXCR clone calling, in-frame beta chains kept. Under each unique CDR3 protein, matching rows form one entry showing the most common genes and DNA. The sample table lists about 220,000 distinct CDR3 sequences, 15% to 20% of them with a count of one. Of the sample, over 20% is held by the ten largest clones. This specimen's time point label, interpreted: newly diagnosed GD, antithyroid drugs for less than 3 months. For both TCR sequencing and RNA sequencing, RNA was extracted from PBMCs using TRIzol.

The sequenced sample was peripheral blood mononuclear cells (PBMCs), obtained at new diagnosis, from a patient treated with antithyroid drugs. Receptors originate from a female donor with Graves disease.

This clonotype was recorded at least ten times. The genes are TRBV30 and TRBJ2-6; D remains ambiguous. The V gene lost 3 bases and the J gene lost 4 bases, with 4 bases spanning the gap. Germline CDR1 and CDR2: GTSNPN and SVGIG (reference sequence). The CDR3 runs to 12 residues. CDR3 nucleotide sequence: TGTGCCTGGAGGCCCGGGGCCAACGTCCTGACTTTC. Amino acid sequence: CAWRPGANVLTF. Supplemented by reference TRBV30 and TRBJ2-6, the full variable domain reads SQTIHQWPATLVQPVGSPLSLECTVEGTSNPNLYWYRQAAGRGLQLLFYSVGIGQISSEVPQNLSASRPQDRQFILSSKKLLLSDSGFYLCAWRPGANVLTFGAGSRLTVL.

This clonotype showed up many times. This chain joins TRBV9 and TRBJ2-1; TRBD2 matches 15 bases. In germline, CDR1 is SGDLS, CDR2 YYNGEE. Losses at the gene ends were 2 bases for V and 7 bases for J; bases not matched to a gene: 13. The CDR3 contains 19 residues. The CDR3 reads CASSVGLAGGPGGGNEQFF. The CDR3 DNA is TGTGCCAGCAGCGTTGGACTAGCGGGAGGGCCTGGAGGGGGGAATGAGCAGTTCTTC.

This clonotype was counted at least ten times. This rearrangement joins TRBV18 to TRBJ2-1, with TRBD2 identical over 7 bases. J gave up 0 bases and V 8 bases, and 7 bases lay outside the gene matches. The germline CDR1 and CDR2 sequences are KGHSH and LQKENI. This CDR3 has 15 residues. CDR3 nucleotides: TGTGCCAGCAAATGGGGAGGGAGCTCCTACAATGAGCAGTTCTTC. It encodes CASKWGGSSYNEQFF.

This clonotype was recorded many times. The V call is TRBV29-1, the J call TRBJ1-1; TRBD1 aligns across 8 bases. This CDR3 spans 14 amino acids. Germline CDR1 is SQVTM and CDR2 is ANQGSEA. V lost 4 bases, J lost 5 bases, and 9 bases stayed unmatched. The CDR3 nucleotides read TGCAGCGTTGGGTTAGCAGGGGGCTGGACTGAAGCTTTCTTT. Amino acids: CSVGLAGGWTEAFF.

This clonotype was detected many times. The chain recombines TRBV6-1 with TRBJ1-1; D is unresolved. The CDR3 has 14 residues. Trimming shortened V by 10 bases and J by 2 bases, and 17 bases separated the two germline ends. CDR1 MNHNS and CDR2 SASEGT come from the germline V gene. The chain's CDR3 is CATTSPGDNTEAFF. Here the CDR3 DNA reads TGTGCCACCACAAGCCCGGGAGACAACACTGAAGCTTTCTTT.

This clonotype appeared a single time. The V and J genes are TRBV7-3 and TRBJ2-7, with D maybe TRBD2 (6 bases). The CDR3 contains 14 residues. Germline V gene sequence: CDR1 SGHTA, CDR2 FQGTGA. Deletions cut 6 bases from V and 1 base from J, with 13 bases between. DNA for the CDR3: TGTGCCAGCAGTTTTTCGGGGGATTCCTACGAGCAGTACTTC. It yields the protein CASSFSGDSYEQYF.

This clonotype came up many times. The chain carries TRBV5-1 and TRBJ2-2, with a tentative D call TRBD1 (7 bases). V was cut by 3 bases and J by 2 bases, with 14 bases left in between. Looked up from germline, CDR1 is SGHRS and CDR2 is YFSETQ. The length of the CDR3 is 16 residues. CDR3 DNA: TGCGCCAGCAGCTCCCCAGGGGGGATAAACACCGGGGAGCTGTTTTTT. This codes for CASSSPGGINTGELFF.

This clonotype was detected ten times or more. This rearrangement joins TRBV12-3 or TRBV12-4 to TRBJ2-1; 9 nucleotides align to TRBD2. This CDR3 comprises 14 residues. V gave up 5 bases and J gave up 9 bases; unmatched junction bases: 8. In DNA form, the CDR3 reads TGTGCCAGCAGTCCTGGACTAGCGAACATTGAGCAGTTCTTC. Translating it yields CASSPGLANIEQFF.

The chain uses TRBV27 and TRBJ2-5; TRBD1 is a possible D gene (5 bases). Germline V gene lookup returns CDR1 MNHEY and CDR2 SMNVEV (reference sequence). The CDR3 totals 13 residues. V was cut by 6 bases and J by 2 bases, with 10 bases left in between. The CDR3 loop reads CASRPDKQETQYF. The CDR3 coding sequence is TGTGCCAGCAGACCGGACAAGCAAGAGACCCAGTACTTC.

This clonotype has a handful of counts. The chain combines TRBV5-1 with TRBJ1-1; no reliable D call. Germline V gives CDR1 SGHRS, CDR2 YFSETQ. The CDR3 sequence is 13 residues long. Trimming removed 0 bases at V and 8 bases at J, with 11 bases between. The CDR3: CASSLAVQKEAFF. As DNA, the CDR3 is TGCGCCAGCAGCTTGGCCGTACAGAAAGAAGCTTTCTTT.

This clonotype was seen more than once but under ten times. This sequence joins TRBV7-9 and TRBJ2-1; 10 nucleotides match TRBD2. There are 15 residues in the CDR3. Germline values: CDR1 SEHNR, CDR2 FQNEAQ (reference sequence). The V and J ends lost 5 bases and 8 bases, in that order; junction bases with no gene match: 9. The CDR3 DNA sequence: TGTGCCAGCAGCGAACTAGCGGGAAGGAGAGATGAGCAGTTCTTC. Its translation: CASSELAGRRDEQFF.

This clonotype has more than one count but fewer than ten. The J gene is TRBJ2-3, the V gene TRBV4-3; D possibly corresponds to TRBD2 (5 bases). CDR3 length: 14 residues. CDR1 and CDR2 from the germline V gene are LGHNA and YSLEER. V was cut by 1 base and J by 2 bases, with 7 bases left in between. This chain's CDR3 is CASSQGLNTDTQYF. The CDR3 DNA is TGCGCCAGCAGCCAAGGACTAAACACAGATACGCAGTATTTT.

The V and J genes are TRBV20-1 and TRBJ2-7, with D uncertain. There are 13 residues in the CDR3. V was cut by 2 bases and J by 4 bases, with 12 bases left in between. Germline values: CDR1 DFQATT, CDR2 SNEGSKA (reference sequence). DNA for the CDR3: TGCAGTGCTAGAACCGCCGGAATATACGAGCAGTACTTC. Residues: CSARTAGIYEQYF.

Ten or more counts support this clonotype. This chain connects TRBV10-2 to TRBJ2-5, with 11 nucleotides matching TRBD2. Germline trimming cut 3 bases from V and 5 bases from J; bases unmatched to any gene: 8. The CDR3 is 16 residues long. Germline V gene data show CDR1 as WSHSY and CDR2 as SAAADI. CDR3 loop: CASSERRLAGRETQYF. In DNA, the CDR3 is TGCGCCAGCAGTGAAAGGAGACTAGCGGGACGGGAGACCCAGTACTTC.

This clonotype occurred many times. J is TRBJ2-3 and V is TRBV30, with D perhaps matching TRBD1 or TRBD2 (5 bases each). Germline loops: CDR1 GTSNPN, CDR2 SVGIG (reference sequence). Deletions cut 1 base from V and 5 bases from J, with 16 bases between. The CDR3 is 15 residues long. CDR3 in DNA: TGTGCCTGGAGTGAAGCTGGGTGGGACGGAGATACGCAGTATTTT. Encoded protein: CAWSEAGWDGDTQYF.

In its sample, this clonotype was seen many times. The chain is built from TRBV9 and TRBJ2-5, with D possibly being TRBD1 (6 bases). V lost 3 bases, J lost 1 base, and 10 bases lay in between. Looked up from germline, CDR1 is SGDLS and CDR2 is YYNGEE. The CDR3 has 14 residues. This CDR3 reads CASSGIQGQETQYF. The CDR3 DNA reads TGTGCCAGCAGCGGGATACAGGGCCAAGAGACCCAGTACTTC.

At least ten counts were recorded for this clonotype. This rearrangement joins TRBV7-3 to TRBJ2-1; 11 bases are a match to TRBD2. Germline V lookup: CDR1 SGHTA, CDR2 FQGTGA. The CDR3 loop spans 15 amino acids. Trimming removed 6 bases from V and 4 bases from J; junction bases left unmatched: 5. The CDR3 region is CASSPIAGGYNEQFF. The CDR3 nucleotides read TGTGCCAGCAGTCCTATAGCGGGAGGGTACAATGAGCAGTTCTTC.

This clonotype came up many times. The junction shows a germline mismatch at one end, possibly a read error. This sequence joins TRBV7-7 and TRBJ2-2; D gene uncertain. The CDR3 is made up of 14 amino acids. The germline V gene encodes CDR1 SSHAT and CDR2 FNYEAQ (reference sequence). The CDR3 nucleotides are TGTGCTAGCAGCTTATTTTCCGACACCGGGGAGCTGTTTTTT. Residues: CASSLFSDTGELFF.

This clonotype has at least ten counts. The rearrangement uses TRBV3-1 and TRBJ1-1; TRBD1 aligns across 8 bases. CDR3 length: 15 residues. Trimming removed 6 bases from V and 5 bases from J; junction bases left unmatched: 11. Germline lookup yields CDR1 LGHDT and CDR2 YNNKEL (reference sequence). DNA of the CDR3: TGTGCCAGCAGTCACCCCAGGGGGCGGGGGACTGAAGCTTTCTTT. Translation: CASSHPRGRGTEAFF.

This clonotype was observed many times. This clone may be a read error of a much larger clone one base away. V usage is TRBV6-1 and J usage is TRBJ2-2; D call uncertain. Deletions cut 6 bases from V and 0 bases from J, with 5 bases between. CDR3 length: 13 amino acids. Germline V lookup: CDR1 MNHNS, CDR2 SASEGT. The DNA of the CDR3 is TGTGCCAGCAGGCCAGCGAACACCGGGGAGCTGTTTTTT. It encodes CASRPANTGELFF.

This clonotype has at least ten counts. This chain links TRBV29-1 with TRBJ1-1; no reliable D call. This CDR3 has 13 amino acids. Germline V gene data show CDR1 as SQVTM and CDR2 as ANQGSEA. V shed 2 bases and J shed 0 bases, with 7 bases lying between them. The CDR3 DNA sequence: TGCAGCGTTGAATCACAGTTGAACACTGAAGCTTTCTTT. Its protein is CSVESQLNTEAFF.

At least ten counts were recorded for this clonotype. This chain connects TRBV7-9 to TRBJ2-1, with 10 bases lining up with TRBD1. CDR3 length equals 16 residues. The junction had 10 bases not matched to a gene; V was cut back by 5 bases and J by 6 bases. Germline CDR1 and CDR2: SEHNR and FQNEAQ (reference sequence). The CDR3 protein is CASSEQRDRGGNEQFF. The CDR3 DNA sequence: TGTGCCAGCAGCGAGCAACGGGACAGGGGTGGCAATGAGCAGTTCTTC.

The CDR3 nucleotides read TGTGCCAGCAACTTCGGCCCGGGACTATCGATCTACAATGAGCAGTTCTTC. Its protein product is CASNFGPGLSIYNEQFF. The rearrangement joins TRBV11-2 to TRBJ2-1; the match to TRBD2 covers 7 bases. Germline V CDR1 and CDR2: SGHAT, FQNNGV. This CDR3 comprises 17 residues. V lost 7 bases to trimming and J lost 3 bases; unmatched junction nucleotides: 15.

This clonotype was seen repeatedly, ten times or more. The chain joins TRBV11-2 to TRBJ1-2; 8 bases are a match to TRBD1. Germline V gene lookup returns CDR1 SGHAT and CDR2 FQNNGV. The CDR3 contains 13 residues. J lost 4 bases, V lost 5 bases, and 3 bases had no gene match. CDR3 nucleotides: TGTGCCAGCAGCCCGGGACAGGCCTATGGCTACACCTTC. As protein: CASSPGQAYGYTF.

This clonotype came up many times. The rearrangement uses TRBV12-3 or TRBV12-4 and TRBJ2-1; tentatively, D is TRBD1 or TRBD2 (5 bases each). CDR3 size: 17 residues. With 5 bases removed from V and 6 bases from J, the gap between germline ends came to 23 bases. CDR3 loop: CASSPSGPENPRNEQFF. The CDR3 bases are TGTGCCAGCAGTCCCTCGGGACCAGAAAATCCCCGCAATGAGCAGTTCTTC.

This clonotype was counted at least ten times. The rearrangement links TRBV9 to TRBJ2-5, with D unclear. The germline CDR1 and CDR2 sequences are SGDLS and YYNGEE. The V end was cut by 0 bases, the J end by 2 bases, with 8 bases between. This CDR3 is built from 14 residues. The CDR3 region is CASSVEVGQETQYF. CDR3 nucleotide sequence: TGTGCCAGCAGCGTAGAAGTGGGACAAGAGACCCAGTACTTC.

CDR3 nucleotides: TGCAGTGCTATGTCTAGCGGACACTCCTACGAGCAGTACTTC. It translates to CSAMSSGHSYEQYF. V usage is TRBV20-1 and J usage is TRBJ2-7, with TRBD2 identical over 7 bases. The CDR3 runs to 14 residues. Germline V gene data show CDR1 as DFQATT and CDR2 as SNEGSKA (reference sequence). V lost 4 bases to trimming and J lost 0 bases; unmatched junction nucleotides: 6.